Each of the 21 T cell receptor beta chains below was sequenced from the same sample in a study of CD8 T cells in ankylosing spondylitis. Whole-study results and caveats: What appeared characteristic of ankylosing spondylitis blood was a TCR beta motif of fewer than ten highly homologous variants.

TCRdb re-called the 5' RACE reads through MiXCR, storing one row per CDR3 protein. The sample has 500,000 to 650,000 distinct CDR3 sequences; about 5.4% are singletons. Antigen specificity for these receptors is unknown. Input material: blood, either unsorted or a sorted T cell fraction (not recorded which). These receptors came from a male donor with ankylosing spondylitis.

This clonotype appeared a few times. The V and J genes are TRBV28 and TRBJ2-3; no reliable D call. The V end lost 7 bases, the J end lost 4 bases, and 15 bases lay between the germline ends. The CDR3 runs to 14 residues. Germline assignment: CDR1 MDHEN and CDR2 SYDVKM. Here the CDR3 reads CASTPPGPPDTQYF. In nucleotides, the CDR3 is TGTGCCAGCACCCCTCCCGGACCCCCAGATACGCAGTATTTT.

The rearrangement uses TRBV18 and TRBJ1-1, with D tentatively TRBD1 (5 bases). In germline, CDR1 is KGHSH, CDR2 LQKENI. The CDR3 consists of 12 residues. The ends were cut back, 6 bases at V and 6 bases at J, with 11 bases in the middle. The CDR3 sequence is CASSSWGAEAFF. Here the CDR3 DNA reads TGTGCCAGCTCCTCTTGGGGGGCTGAAGCTTTCTTT. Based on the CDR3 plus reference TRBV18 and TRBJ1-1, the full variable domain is NAGVMQNPRHLVRRRGQEARLRCSPMKGHSHVYWYRQLPEEGLKFMVYLQKENIIDESGMPKERFSAEFPKEGPSILRIQQVVRGDSAAYFCASSSWGAEAFFGQGTRLTVV.

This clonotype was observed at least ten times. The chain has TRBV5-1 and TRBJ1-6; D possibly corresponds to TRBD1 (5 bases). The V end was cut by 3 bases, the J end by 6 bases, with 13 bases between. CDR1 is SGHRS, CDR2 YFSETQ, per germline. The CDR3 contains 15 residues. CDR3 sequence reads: CASSSVGDGNSPLHF. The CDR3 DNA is TGCGCCAGCAGCTCCGTTGGGGACGGTAATTCACCCCTCCACTTT.

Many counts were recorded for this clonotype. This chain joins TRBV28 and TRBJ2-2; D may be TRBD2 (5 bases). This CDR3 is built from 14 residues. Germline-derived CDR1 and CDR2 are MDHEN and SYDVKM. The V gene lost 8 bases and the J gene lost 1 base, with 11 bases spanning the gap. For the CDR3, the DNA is TGTGCCAGCGGGAGACGGCAGAACACCGGGGAGCTGTTTTTT. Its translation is CASGRRQNTGELFF.

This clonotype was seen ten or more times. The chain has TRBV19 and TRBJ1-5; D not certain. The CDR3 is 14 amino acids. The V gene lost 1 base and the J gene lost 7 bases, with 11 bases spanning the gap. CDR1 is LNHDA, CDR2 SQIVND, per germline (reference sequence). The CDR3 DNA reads TGTGCCAGTAGTATAGGTATCGGTAACCAGCCCCAGCATTTT. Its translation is CASSIGIGNQPQHF.

The chain's CDR3 is CASSQEFSGRPYNEQFF. The CDR3 nucleotides are TGCGCCAGCAGCCAGGAATTTAGCGGGCGTCCCTACAATGAGCAGTTCTTC. The chain joins TRBV4-3 to TRBJ2-1; TRBD2 aligns across 7 bases. Trimming took 3 bases from V and 2 from J; bases not matched to a gene: 10. CDR1 is LGHNA, CDR2 YSLEER, per germline. The CDR3 loop spans 17 amino acids.

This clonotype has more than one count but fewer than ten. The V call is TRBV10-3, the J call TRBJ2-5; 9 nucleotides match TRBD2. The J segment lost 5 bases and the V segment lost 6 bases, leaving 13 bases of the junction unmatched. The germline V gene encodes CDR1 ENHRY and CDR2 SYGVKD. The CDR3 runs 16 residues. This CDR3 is CAIRRGSGSGKETQYF. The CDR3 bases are TGTGCCATCAGGAGGGGTAGCGGGAGCGGTAAGGAGACCCAGTACTTC.

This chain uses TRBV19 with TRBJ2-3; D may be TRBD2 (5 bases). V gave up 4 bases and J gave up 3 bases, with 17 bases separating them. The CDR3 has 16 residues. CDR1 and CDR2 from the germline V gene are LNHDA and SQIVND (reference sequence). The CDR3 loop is CASSRFSSRGTDTQYF. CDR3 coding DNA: TGTGCCAGTAGTAGGTTTTCGAGCCGAGGGACAGATACGCAGTATTTT.

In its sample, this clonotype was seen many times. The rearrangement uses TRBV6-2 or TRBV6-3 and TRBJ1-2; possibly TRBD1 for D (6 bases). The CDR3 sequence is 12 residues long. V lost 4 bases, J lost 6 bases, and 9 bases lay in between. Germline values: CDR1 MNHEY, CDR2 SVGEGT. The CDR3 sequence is CASSFTGHGYTF. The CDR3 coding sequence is TGTGCCAGCAGTTTCACAGGGCATGGCTACACCTTC.

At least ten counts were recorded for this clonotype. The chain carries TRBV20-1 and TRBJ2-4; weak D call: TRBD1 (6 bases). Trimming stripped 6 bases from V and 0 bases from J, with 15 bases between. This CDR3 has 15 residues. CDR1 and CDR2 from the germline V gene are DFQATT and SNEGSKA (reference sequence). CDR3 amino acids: CSAQRGTLAKNIQYF. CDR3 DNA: TGCAGTGCCCAACGAGGGACACTAGCCAAAAACATTCAGTACTTC.

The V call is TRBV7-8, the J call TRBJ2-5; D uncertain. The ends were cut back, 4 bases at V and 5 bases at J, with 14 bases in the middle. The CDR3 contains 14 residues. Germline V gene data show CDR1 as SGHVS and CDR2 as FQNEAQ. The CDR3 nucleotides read TGTGCCAGCAGCTCGTCGGATCCCACGGAGACCCAGTACTTC. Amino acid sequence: CASSSSDPTETQYF.

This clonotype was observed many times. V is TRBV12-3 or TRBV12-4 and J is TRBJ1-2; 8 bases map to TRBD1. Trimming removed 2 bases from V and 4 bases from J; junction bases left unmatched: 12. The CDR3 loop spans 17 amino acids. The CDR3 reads CASSLHYGQGTSYGYTF. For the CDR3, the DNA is TGTGCCAGCAGTTTACATTATGGACAGGGCACCTCCTATGGCTACACCTTC.

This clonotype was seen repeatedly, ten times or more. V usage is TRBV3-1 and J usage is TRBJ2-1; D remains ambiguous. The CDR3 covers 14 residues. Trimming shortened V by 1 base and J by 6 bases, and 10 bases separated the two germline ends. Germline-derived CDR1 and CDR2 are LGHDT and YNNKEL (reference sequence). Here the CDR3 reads CASSQAPPANEQFF. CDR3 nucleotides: TGTGCCAGCAGCCAAGCCCCCCCAGCCAATGAGCAGTTCTTC.

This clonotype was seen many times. CDR3 DNA: TGTGCCACCAGCATGTTCGAGAACACCGGGGAGCTGTTTTTT. Its translation is CATSMFENTGELFF. The chain carries TRBV15 and TRBJ2-2, with D unresolved. V gave up 4 bases and J gave up 1 base, with 7 bases separating them. CDR3 length equals 14 residues. Germline CDR1 is LNHNV and CDR2 is YYDKDF (reference sequence).

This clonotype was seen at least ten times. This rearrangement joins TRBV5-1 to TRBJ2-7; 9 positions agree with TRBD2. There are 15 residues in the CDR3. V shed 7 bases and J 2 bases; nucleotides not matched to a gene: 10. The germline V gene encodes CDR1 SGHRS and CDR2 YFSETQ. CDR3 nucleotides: TGCGCCAGCCAGATAGGCGGGAGGGCCGCCTACGAGCAGTACTTC. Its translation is CASQIGGRAAYEQYF.

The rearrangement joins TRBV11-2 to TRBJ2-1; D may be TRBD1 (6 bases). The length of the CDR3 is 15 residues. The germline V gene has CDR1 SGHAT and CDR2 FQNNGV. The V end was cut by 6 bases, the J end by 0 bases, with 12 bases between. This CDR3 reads CASRLDRSSYNEQFF. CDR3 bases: TGTGCCAGCAGACTGGACAGATCCTCCTACAATGAGCAGTTCTTC.

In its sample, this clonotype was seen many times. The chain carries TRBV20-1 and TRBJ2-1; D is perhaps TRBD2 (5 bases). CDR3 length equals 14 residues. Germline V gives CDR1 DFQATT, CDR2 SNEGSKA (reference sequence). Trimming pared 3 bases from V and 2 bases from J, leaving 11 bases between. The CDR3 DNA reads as TGCAGTGCTAGGGCGAGAGGGACCTACAATGAGCAGTTCTTC. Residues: CSARARGTYNEQFF.

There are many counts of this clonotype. This CDR3 is CSAREGGLDTQYF. The CDR3, as DNA: TGCAGTGCTAGAGAGGGGGGTCTAGATACGCAGTATTTT. The chain carries TRBV20-1 and TRBJ2-3; perhaps TRBD2 as D (6 bases). Trimming pared 0 bases from V and 5 bases from J, leaving 9 bases between. CDR1 and CDR2 from the germline V gene are DFQATT and SNEGSKA (reference sequence). The CDR3 totals 13 residues.

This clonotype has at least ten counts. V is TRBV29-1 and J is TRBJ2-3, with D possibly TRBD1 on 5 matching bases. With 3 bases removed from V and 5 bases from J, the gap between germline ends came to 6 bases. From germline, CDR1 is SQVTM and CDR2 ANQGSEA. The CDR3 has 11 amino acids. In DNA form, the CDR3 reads TGCAGCGTTGACAGGGTAGATACGCAGTATTTT. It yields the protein CSVDRVDTQYF.

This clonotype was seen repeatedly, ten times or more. This CDR3 reads CASSLAGENEKLFF. DNA for the CDR3: TGCGCCAGCAGCTTAGCAGGGGAAAATGAAAAACTGTTTTTT. The chain is built from TRBV5-1 and TRBJ1-4, with D possibly being TRBD1 (6 bases). Trimming removed 2 bases at V and 5 bases at J, with 10 bases between. CDR3 length: 14 residues. Germline lookup yields CDR1 SGHRS and CDR2 YFSETQ.

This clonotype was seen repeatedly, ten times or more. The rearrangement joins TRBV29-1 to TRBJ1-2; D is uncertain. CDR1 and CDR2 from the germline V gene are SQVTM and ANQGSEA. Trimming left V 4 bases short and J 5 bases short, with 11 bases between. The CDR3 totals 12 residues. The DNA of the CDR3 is TGCAGCGTTGGCAACGGGGATTATGGCTACACCTTC. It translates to CSVGNGDYGYTF. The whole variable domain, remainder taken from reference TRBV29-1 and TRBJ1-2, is SAVISQKPSRDICQRGTSLTIQCQVDSQVTMMFWYRQQPGQSLTLIATANQGSEATYESGFVIDKFPISRPNLTFSTLTVSNMSPEDSSIYLCSVGNGDYGYTFGSGTRLTVV.